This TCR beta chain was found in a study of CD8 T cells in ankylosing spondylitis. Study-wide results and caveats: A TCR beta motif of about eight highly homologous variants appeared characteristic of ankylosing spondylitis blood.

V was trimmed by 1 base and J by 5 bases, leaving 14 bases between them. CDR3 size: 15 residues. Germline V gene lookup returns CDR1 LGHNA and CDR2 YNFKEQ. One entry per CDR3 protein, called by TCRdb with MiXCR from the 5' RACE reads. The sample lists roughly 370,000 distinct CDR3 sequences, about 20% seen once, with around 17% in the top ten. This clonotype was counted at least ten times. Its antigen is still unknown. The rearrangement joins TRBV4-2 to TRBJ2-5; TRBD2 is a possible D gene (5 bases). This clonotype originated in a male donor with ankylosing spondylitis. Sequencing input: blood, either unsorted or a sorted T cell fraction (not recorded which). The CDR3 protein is CASSQGAFGGETQYF. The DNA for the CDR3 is TGTGCCAGCAGCCAAGGCGCATTCGGCGGGGAGACCCAGTACTTC.